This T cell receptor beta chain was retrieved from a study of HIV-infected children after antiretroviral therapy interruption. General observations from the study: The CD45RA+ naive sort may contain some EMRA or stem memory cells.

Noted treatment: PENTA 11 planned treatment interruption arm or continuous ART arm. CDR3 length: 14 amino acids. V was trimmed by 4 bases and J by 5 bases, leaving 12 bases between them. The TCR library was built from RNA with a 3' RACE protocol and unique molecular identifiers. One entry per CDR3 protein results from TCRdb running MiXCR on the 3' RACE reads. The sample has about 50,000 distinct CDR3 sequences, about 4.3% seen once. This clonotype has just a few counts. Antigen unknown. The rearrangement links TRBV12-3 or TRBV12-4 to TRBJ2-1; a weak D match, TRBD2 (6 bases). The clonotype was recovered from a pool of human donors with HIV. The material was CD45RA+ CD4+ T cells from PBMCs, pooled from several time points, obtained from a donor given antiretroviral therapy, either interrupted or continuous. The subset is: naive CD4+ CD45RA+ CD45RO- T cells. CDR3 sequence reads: CASSSGTGNNEQFF. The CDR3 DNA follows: TGTGCCAGCAGTTCCGGGACTGGGAACAATGAGCAGTTCTTC.